Shown below are 21 T cell receptor beta chains from a single sample sequenced in a study of blood T cell repertoires in COVID-19. The data were produced by immunoSEQ multiplex PCR, yet TCRdb's version contains in-frame clones alone and is incomplete. The profile shows about 120,000 clones, 74% of them singletons. The source material was peripheral blood. Source of these receptors: a man aged 55 to 70 with acute or convalescent COVID-19.

This clone occurred once. This chain joins TRBV7-3 and TRBJ2-1; D not certain. V lost 3 bases, J lost 4 bases, and 13 bases lay in between. CDR3 length equals 15 residues. Germline V CDR1 and CDR2: SGHTA, FQGTGA. CDR3 DNA sequence: TGTGCCAGCAGCTTCATAACAGCTCCTTACAATGAGCAGTTCTTC. It codes for CASSFITAPYNEQFF. Full variable domain (missing parts from reference TRBV7-3 and TRBJ2-1): GAGVSQTPSNKVTEKGKYVELRCDPISGHTALYWYRQSLGQGPEFLIYFQGTGAADDSGLPNDRFFAVRPEGSVSTLKIQRTERGDSAVYLCASSFITAPYNEQFFGPGTRLTVL.

The V gene is TRBV5-6, the J gene TRBJ1-2, with D maybe TRBD1 (5 bases). The germline V gene has CDR1 SGHDT and CDR2 YYEEEE. The CDR3 covers 12 residues. Trimming took off 0 bases at V and 12 bases at J, with 12 bases between the two ends. CDR3 sequence (DNA): TGTGCCAGCAGCTTGGTAGCAGGGAAGAACACCTTC. This translates into CASSLVAGKNTF.

This clone was counted a single time. The chain employs TRBV7-2 and TRBJ1-1, with D unclear. The CDR3 totals 14 residues. Trimming stripped 5 bases from V and 2 bases from J, with 12 bases between. CDR1 is SGHTA and CDR2 is FQGNSA in the germline V gene. The CDR3 here is CASSERSLNTEAFF. The CDR3 bases are TGTGCCAGCAGCGAAAGATCGCTAAACACTGAAGCTTTCTTT.

V is TRBV7-6 and J is TRBJ2-2, with D perhaps TRBD2 (6 bases). The CDR3 totals 14 residues. Germline CDR1 SGHVS, CDR2 FNYEAQ. The V end was cut by 1 base, the J end by 6 bases, with 9 bases between. CDR3 residues: CASSLGGDAGELFF. The CDR3 coding sequence is TGTGCCAGCAGCTTAGGGGGGGACGCCGGGGAGCTGTTTTTT. Looking up the rest from reference TRBV7-6 and TRBJ2-2 gives the full variable domain: GAGVSQSPRYKVTKRGQDVALRCDPISGHVSLYWYRQALGQGPEFLTYFNYEAQQDKSGLPNDRFSAERPEGSISTLTIQRTEQRDSAMYRCASSLGGDAGELFFGEGSRLTVL.

The chain joins TRBV5-1 to TRBJ2-1; D might be TRBD2 (6 bases). This CDR3 has 15 amino acids. Germline lookup yields CDR1 SGHRS and CDR2 YFSETQ. With 4 bases removed from V and 4 bases from J, the gap between germline ends came to 15 bases. CDR3 DNA: TGCGCCAGCAGCAACGAGGGGCGGGGTTACAATGAGCAGTTCTTC. It specifies CASSNEGRGYNEQFF.

The rearrangement uses TRBV5-4 and TRBJ2-1, with 8 nucleotides matching TRBD2. Per germline, CDR1 SGHNT and CDR2 YYREEE (reference sequence). CDR3 size: 15 residues. V lost 1 base to trimming and J lost 4 bases; unmatched junction nucleotides: 4. The CDR3 is CASSLPSGGYNEQFF. In DNA form, the CDR3 reads TGTGCCAGCAGCTTGCCCAGCGGGGGTTACAATGAGCAGTTCTTC.

The J gene is TRBJ1-2, the V gene TRBV19, with TRBD1 matching 9 bases. Unmatched junction bases numbered 13, after V lost 3 bases and J lost 2 bases. The germline V gene has CDR1 LNHDA and CDR2 SQIVND (reference sequence). This CDR3 has 18 amino acids. The CDR3 region has the DNA TGTGCCAGTAGTATCCGACTATCTCGGGGACAGGGAAACTATGGCTACACCTTC. Protein: CASSIRLSRGQGNYGYTF.

This chain's CDR3 is CASSSGHLNQPQHF. DNA of the CDR3: TGTGCCAGCAGCTCGGGACACCTCAATCAGCCCCAGCATTTT. The chain joins TRBV7-9 to TRBJ1-5; possible D gene TRBD1, 6 bases. The CDR3 covers 14 residues. Germline CDR1 is SEHNR and CDR2 is FQNEAQ (reference sequence). Between the trimmed V and J ends, which lost 4 bases and 3 bases, there was a span of 10 bases.

CDR3 coding DNA: TGTGCCAGCAGTCACGGGACAGGACTGAACTATGGCTACACCTTC. This gives the protein CASSHGTGLNYGYTF. The chain joins TRBV6-6 to TRBJ1-2, with 8 bases aligning to TRBD1. Germline assignment: CDR1 MNHNY and CDR2 SVGAGI (reference sequence). The CDR3 contains 15 residues. The ends lost 5 bases at V and 2 bases at J; junction bases unmatched: 7.

J is TRBJ1-1 and V is TRBV27, with D possibly TRBD1 on 6 matching bases. The CDR3 consists of 12 residues. CDR1 is MNHEY and CDR2 is SMNVEV in the germline V gene (reference sequence). Trimming took off 4 bases at V and 12 bases at J, with 15 bases between the two ends. The CDR3, as DNA: TGTGCCAGCAGTTCCACAGGGATTAAGACTTTCTTT. Translating it yields CASSSTGIKTFF.

The chain carries TRBV29-1 and TRBJ1-2; 7 bases line up with TRBD1. V lost 5 bases and J lost 4; bases outside the gene matches: 7. The CDR3 is 13 residues long. Germline V gene sequence: CDR1 SQVTM, CDR2 ANQGSEA. Written as DNA, the CDR3 is TGCAGCGTTCGACTACAGGGGAGCTATGGCTACACCTTC. Residues: CSVRLQGSYGYTF.

The CDR3 region is CASSFYGSYEQYF. CDR3 coding DNA: TGTGCCAGCAGCTTTTACGGTTCCTACGAGCAGTACTTC. V and J are TRBV7-9 and TRBJ2-7; D is unclear. The germline V gene encodes CDR1 SEHNR and CDR2 FQNEAQ (reference sequence). V was clipped by 3 bases and J by 1 base, with 7 bases between them. This CDR3 spans 13 amino acids.

V and J are TRBV4-2 and TRBJ2-6; 8 nucleotides agree with TRBD1. Germline V CDR1 and CDR2: LGHNA, YNFKEQ. The CDR3 length is 17 residues. V dropped 1 base and J dropped 1; count of bases not matched to a gene: 3. In nucleotides, the CDR3 is TGTGCCAGCAGCCAAGTCCGACAGGGGTCTGGGGCCAACGTCCTGACTTTC. Amino acid sequence: CASSQVRQGSGANVLTF.

This chain's CDR3 is CASSPRDRGLGDTEAFF. The CDR3 coding sequence is TGTGCCAGCTCACCACGGGACAGGGGGCTTGGGGACACTGAAGCTTTCTTT. This chain uses TRBV18 with TRBJ1-1; the match to TRBD1 covers 12 bases. This CDR3 has 17 amino acids. V lost 1 base to trimming and J lost 3 bases; unmatched junction nucleotides: 6. Per the germline V gene, CDR1 is KGHSH and CDR2 is LQKENI.

This clone has more than one count but fewer than ten. The V call is TRBV19, the J call TRBJ1-5; 7 bases agree with TRBD1. The CDR3 loop spans 16 amino acids. From germline, CDR1 is LNHDA and CDR2 SQIVND (reference sequence). Losses at the gene ends were 1 base for V and 4 bases for J; bases not matched to a gene: 7. The CDR3 DNA reads as TGTGCCAGTAGTATAGCGGGCAGGGGGGAAAATCAGCCCCAGCATTTT. Its translation: CASSIAGRGENQPQHF.

The CDR3 DNA is TGTGCCAGCAGTTGGGTAGGCGGCAATGAGCAGTTCTTC. Translated: CASSWVGGNEQFF. The chain recombines TRBV6-6 with TRBJ2-1; D unresolved. The germline V and J ends were trimmed by 4 bases and 6 bases, with 10 bases remaining between them. From germline, CDR1 is MNHNY and CDR2 SVGAGI (reference sequence). The CDR3 is made up of 13 amino acids.

The J gene is TRBJ1-4, the V gene TRBV24-1, with D perhaps matching TRBD1 (5 bases). The CDR3 spans 17 residues. In germline, CDR1 is KGHDR, CDR2 SFDVKD. The V gene lost 2 bases and the J gene lost 0 bases, with 12 bases spanning the gap. CDR3 bases: TGTGCCACCAGTGATTACTCAACAGGTGCAACTAATGAAAAACTGTTTTTT. This codes for CATSDYSTGATNEKLFF.

The V gene is TRBV18, the J gene TRBJ1-2; D may be TRBD1 (5 bases). V was trimmed by 3 bases and J by 8 bases, leaving 16 bases between them. CDR3 length: 14 amino acids. Germline V gene lookup returns CDR1 KGHSH and CDR2 LQKENI. CDR3 amino acids: CASSPNLDSRGYTF. CDR3 nucleotides: TGTGCCAGCTCACCGAACCTCGACAGCAGAGGCTACACCTTC.

The chain is built from TRBV14 and TRBJ2-1; 8 bases are a match to TRBD2. V lost 5 bases to trimming and J lost 9 bases; unmatched junction nucleotides: 3. Germline V CDR1 and CDR2: SGHDN, FVKESK. This CDR3 has 12 residues. In DNA form, the CDR3 reads TGTGCCAGCAGCAGCGGGGGTGGTGAGCAGTTCTTC. Its translation: CASSSGGGEQFF.

J is TRBJ2-5 and V is TRBV5-1; tentatively, D is TRBD2 (5 bases). The length of the CDR3 is 13 residues. Trimming left V 0 bases short and J 5 bases short, with 8 bases between. Germline V CDR1 and CDR2: SGHRS, YFSETQ. This CDR3 is CASSLVSGETQYF. CDR3 DNA: TGCGCCAGCAGCTTGGTCTCGGGGGAGACCCAGTACTTC.

This clone was recorded a few times. The chain uses TRBV7-8 and TRBJ1-2; the D is unclear. Trimming took 2 bases from V and 4 from J, leaving 8 bases between them. This CDR3 is built from 13 residues. Germline-derived CDR1 and CDR2 are SGHVS and FQNEAQ. CDR3 DNA sequence: TGTGCCAGCAGCTTACGCGAGGGCTATGGCTACACCTTC. Encoded protein: CASSLREGYGYTF.